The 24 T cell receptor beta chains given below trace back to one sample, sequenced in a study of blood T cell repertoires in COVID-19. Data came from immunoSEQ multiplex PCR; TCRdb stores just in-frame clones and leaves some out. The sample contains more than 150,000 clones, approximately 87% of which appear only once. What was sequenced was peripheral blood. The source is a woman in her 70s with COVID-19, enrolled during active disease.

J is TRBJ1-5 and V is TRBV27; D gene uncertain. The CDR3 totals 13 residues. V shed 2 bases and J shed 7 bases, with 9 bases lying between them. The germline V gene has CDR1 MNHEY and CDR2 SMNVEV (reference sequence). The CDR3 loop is CASSLGSGQPQHF. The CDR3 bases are TGTGCCAGCAGTTTAGGGTCGGGGCAGCCCCAGCATTTT.

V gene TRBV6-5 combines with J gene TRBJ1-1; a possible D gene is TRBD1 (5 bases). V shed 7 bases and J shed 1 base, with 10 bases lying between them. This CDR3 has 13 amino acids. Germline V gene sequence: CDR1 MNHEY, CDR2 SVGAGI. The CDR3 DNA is TGTGCCAGCAAAATTGGGGCGAACACTGAAGCTTTCTTT. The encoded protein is CASKIGANTEAFF.

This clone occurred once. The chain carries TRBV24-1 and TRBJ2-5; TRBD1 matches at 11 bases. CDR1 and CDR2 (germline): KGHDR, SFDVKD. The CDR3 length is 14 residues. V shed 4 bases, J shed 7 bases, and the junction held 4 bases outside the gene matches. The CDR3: CATSEGTGGRTQYF. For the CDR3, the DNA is TGTGCCACCAGTGAAGGGACAGGGGGACGGACCCAGTACTTC.

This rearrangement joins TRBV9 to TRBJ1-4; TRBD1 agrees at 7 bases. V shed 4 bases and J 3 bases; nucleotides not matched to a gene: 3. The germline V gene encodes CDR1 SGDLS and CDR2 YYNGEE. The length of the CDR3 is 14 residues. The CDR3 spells CASSQGVANEKLFF. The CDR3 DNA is TGTGCCAGCAGCCAGGGGGTGGCTAATGAAAAACTGTTTTTT.

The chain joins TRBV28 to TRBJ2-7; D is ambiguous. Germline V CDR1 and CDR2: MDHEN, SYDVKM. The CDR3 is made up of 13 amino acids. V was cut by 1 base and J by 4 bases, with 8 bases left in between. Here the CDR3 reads CASSLSDSYEQYF. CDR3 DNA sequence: TGTGCCAGCAGTTTATCCGACTCGTACGAGCAGTACTTC.

The DNA for the CDR3 is TGTGCCAGCAGTCGAGGTACAAACTCCTACAATGAGCAGTTCTTC. Its translation is CASSRGTNSYNEQFF. The V gene is TRBV7-3, the J gene TRBJ2-1; D remains unclear. This CDR3 region has 15 residues. The V gene's germline CDR1 is SGHTA and CDR2 FQGTGA. Between the trimmed V and J ends, which lost 6 bases and 0 bases, there was a span of 12 bases.

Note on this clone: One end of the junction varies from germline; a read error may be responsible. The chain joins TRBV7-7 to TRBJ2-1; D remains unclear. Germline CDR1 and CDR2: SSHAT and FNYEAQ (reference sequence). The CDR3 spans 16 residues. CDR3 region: CASSLSAAPRYNEQFF. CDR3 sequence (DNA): TGTGCTAGCAGCTTAAGCGCGGCCCCTCGATACAATGAGCAGTTCTTC.

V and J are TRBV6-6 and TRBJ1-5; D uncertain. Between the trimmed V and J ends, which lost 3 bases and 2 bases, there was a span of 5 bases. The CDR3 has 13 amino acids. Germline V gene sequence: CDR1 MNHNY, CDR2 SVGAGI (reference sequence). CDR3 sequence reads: CASSYTGNQPQHF. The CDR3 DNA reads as TGTGCCAGCAGTTATACAGGCAATCAGCCCCAGCATTTT.

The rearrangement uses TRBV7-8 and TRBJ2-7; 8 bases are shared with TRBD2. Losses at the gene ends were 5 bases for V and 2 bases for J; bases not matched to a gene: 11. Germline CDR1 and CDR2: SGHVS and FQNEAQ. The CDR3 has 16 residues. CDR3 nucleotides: TGTGCCAGCAGCCCACGTACGGCGGGAGGTACCTACGAGCAGTACTTC. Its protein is CASSPRTAGGTYEQYF. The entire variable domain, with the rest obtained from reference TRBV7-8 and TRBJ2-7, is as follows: GAGVSQSPRYKVAKRGQDVALRCDPISGHVSLFWYQQALGQGPEFLTYFQNEAQLDKSGLPSDRFFAERPEGSVSTLKIQRTQQEDSAVYLCASSPRTAGGTYEQYFGPGTRLTVT.

As DNA, the CDR3 is TGTGCCAGTAGGCGAACCGGGACAGATAATTCACCCCTCCACTTT. Protein product: CASRRTGTDNSPLHF. V gene TRBV19 combines with J gene TRBJ1-6; 7 bases map to TRBD1. CDR3 length equals 15 residues. Germline V gene lookup returns CDR1 LNHDA and CDR2 SQIVND (reference sequence). With V trimmed by 6 bases and J by 5 bases, 7 bases remained unmatched.

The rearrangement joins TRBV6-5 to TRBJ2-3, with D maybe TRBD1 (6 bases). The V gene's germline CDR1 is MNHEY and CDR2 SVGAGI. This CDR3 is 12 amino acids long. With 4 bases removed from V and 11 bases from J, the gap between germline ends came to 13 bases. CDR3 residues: CASSSRGIRQYF. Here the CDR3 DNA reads TGTGCCAGCAGTTCGAGGGGGATCAGGCAGTATTTT.

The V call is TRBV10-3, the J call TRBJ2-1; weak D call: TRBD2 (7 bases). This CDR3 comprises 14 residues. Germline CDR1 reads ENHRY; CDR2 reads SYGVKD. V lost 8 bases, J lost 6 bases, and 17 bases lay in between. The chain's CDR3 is CAIGLGGVGNEQFF. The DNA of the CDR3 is TGTGCCATCGGGTTAGGGGGGGTAGGCAATGAGCAGTTCTTC.

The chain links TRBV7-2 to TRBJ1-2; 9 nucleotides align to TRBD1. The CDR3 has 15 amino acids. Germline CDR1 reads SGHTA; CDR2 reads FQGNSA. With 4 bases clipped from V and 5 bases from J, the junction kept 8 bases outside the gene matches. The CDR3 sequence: CASSYYRGLEYGYTF. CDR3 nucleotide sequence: TGTGCCAGCAGCTATTACAGGGGGCTTGAATATGGCTACACCTTC.

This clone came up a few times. CDR3 protein: CAWSVTSGLSSYEQYF. The CDR3 coding sequence is TGTGCCTGGAGTGTGACGAGCGGGCTGAGCTCCTACGAGCAGTACTTC. This rearrangement joins TRBV30 to TRBJ2-7; tentatively, D is TRBD2 (6 bases). This CDR3 has 16 residues. V shed 0 bases and J shed 0 bases, with 15 bases lying between them. Germline CDR1 is GTSNPN and CDR2 is SVGIG (reference sequence).

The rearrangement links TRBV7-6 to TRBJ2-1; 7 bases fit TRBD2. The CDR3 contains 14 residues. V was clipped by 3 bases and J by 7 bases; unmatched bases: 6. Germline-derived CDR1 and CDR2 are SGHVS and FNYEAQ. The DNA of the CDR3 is TGTGCCAGCAGCTTGGGGGGAGGGGTAAATGAGCAGTTCTTC. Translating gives CASSLGGGVNEQFF. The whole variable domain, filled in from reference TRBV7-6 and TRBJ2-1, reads GAGVSQSPRYKVTKRGQDVALRCDPISGHVSLYWYRQALGQGPEFLTYFNYEAQQDKSGLPNDRFSAERPEGSISTLTIQRTEQRDSAMYRCASSLGGGVNEQFFGPGTRLTVL.

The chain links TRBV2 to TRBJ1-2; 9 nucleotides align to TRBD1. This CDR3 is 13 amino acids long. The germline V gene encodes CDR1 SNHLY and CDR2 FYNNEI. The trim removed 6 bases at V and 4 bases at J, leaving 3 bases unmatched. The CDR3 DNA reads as TGTGCCAGCAGGGGGACAGGGATCTATGGCTACACCTTC. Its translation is CASRGTGIYGYTF.

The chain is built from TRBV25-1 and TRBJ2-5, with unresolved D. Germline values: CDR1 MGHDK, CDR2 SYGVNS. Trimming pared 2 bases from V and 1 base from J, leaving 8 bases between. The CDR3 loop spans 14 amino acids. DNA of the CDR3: TGTGCCAGCAGTGAAATTTCCAGCCAAGAGACCCAGTACTTC. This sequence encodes CASSEISSQETQYF.

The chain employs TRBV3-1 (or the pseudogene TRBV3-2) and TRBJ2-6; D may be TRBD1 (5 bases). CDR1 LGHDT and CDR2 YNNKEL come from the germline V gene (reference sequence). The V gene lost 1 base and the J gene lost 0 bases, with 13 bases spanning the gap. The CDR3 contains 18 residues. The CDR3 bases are TGTGCCAGCAGCCAAGGGACACCATACCTCTCTGGGGCCAACGTCCTGACTTTC. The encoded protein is CASSQGTPYLSGANVLTF.

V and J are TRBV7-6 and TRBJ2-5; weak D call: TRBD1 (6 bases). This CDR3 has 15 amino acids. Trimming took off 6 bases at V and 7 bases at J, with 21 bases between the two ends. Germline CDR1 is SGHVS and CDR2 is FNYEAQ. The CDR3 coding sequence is TGTGCCAGCAGTCCGAATCAGGGGTTAGGAGTGACCCAGTACTTC. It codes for CASSPNQGLGVTQYF.

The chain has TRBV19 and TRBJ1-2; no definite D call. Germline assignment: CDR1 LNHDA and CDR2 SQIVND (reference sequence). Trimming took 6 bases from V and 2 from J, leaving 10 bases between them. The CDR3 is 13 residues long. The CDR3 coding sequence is TGTGCCAGTAGAACACGCGGGAACTATGGCTACACCTTC. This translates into CASRTRGNYGYTF.

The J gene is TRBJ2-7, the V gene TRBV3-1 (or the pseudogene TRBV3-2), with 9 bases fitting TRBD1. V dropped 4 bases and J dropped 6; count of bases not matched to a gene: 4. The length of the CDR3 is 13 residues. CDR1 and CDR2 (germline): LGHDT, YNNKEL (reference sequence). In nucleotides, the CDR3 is TGTGCCAGCAGCCGACAGGGGGACGGCGAGCAGTACTTC. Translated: CASSRQGDGEQYF.

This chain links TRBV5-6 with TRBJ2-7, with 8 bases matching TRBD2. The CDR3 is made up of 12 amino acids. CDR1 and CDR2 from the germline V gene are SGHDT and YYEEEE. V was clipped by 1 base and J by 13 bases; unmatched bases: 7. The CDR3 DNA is TGTGCCAGCAGCTTGAGGTCTAGCGGGCGATACTTC. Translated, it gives CASSLRSSGRYF. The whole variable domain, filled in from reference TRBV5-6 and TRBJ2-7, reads DAGVTQSPTHLIKTRGQQVTLRCSPKSGHDTVSWYQQALGQGPQFIFQYYEEEERQRGNFPDRFSGHQFPNYSSELNVNALLLGDSALYLCASSLRSSGRYFGPGTRLTVT.

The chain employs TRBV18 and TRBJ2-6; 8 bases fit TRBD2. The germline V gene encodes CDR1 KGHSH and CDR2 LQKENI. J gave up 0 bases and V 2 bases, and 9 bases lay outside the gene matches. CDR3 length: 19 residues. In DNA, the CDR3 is TGTGCCAGCTCACCAGTTTCCGGCGGGGGGAGCTCTGGGGCCAACGTCCTGACTTTC. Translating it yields CASSPVSGGGSSGANVLTF.

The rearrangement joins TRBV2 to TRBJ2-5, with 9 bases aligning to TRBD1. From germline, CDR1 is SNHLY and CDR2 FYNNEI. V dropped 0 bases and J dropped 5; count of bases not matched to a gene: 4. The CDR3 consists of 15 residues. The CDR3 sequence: CASSEARGQGETQYF. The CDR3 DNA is TGTGCCAGCAGTGAAGCGCGGGGACAGGGCGAGACCCAGTACTTC.